One and the same sample provided the 27 T cell receptor beta chains below, sequenced in a study of CD8 T cells in ankylosing spondylitis. TCRdb re-analysed the 5' RACE reads in MiXCR, keeping a single row per CDR3 protein. The sample has some 270,000 distinct CDR3 sequences, 30% to 40% seen once. The sample consisted of blood, either unsorted or a sorted T cell fraction (not recorded which). The receptors were sampled from a male donor with ankylosing spondylitis or in good health (not recorded which).

This rearrangement joins TRBV29-1 to TRBJ2-2; D remains unclear. Per germline, CDR1 SQVTM and CDR2 ANQGSEA. This CDR3 region has 13 residues. The V and J ends lost 3 bases and 4 bases respectively, with 9 bases between them. Written as DNA, the CDR3 is TGCAGCGTTGAGGGTAGGATCACCGGGGAGCTGTTTTTT. This sequence encodes CSVEGRITGELFF.

A few counts support this clonotype. This chain joins TRBV6-5 and TRBJ2-5; 7 nucleotides agree with TRBD2. V trimming: 6 bases; J trimming: 5 bases; junction bases outside the gene matches: 9. From germline, CDR1 is MNHEY and CDR2 SVGAGI. This CDR3 comprises 14 residues. In nucleotides, the CDR3 is TGTGCCAGCAGGTTATCTAGCGGTCGGGAGACCCAGTACTTC. Translating gives CASRLSSGRETQYF.

This clonotype occurred a few times. CDR3 region: CSARQGEGEQYF. The CDR3 bases are TGCAGTGCTAGACAGGGGGAGGGCGAGCAGTACTTC. This chain uses TRBV20-1 with TRBJ2-7; either TRBD1 or TRBD2 may supply D (7 bases each). The CDR3 has 12 residues. Trimming pared 2 bases from V and 6 bases from J, leaving 11 bases between. The germline CDR1 and CDR2 sequences are DFQATT and SNEGSKA (reference sequence).

V usage is TRBV6-6 and J usage is TRBJ1-6; 7 nucleotides align to TRBD1. V trimming: 6 bases; J trimming: 10 bases; junction bases outside the gene matches: 6. The germline gives CDR1 MNHNY, CDR2 SVGAGI (reference sequence). This CDR3 is 13 amino acids long. The CDR3 sequence: CASRSGGDSPLHF. The CDR3 DNA sequence: TGTGCCAGCAGGTCAGGGGGGGACTCACCCCTCCACTTT.

The chain carries TRBV21-1 and TRBJ2-7; whether TRBD2, the table's D call, matches the DNA was not checked. TRBV21-1 is tagged as a pseudogene. This CDR3 is built from 15 residues. CDR3 nucleotides: TGTGCCAGCAGCCTTCTCCCGCCCGGGGAAGGCGAGCAGTACTTC. It translates to CASSLLPPGEGEQYF.

V gene TRBV6-1 combines with J gene TRBJ1-2, with 7 nucleotides matching TRBD1. The CDR3 runs to 15 residues. In germline, CDR1 is MNHNS, CDR2 SASEGT. J was trimmed by 4 bases and V by 5 bases; bases with no gene match: 10. This chain's CDR3 is CASSPSTGESYGYTF. The CDR3 DNA follows: TGTGCCAGCAGTCCCTCAACAGGGGAAAGCTATGGCTACACCTTC.

The chain joins TRBV24-1 to TRBJ2-7, with 9 bases fitting TRBD1. CDR1 is KGHDR and CDR2 is SFDVKD in the germline V gene. The CDR3 spans 13 residues. V shed 7 bases and J 5 bases; nucleotides not matched to a gene: 5. DNA of the CDR3: TGTGCCACCAGGGGGACAGGGAGCGACGAGCAGTACTTC. Translating gives CATRGTGSDEQYF.

Only a few counts were recorded for this clonotype. The chain is built from TRBV20-1 and TRBJ1-2, with 7 nucleotides matching TRBD1. The CDR3 sequence is 14 residues long. CDR1 and CDR2 from the germline V gene are DFQATT and SNEGSKA (reference sequence). After removal of 6 bases from V and 4 bases from J, the junction contained 11 bases not matched to a gene. CDR3 loop: CSAPYRGGAYGYTF. The CDR3 DNA reads TGCAGTGCGCCGTACAGGGGCGGAGCCTATGGCTACACCTTC.

This chain connects TRBV20-1 to TRBJ2-5; D may be TRBD1 or TRBD2 (5 bases each). Per the germline V gene, CDR1 is DFQATT and CDR2 is SNEGSKA (reference sequence). V lost 1 base and J 4 bases, leaving 10 bases between the germline ends. This CDR3 is 13 amino acids long. CDR3 in DNA: TGCAGTGCTAGAGGAGGGGTTTCAGAGACCCAGTACTTC. Translated, it gives CSARGGVSETQYF.

Here the CDR3 reads CASSHSGGFYEQYF. For the CDR3, the DNA is TGTGCCAGCAGCCATAGCGGGGGGTTCTACGAGCAGTACTTC. The J gene is TRBJ2-7, the V gene TRBV5-6; TRBD2 matches at 10 bases. Germline CDR1 and CDR2: SGHDT and YYEEEE. Trimming at V came to 4 bases and at J to 3 bases, leaving 4 bases not matched to a gene. The CDR3 is 14 amino acids. Using reference TRBV5-6 and TRBJ2-7 for the parts outside the CDR3, the full variable domain is DAGVTQSPTHLIKTRGQQVTLRCSPKSGHDTVSWYQQALGQGPQFIFQYYEEEERQRGNFPDRFSGHQFPNYSSELNVNALLLGDSALYLCASSHSGGFYEQYFGPGTRLTVT.

The chain is built from TRBV15 and TRBJ1-1; D unresolved. CDR1 and CDR2 (germline): LNHNV, YYDKDF (reference sequence). Trimming took off 0 bases at V and 4 bases at J, with 18 bases between the two ends. The length of the CDR3 is 17 residues. The CDR3 bases are TGTGCCACCAGCAGAGATACGTCGGCCTCTAGGAGCACTGAAGCTTTCTTT. It codes for CATSRDTSASRSTEAFF. Full variable domain (outside the CDR3, taken from reference TRBV15 and TRBJ1-1): DAMVIQNPRYQVTQFGKPVTLSCSQTLNHNVMYWYQQKSSQAPKLLFHYYDKDFNNEADTPDNFQSRRPNTSFCFLDIRSPGLGDTAMYLCATSRDTSASRSTEAFFGQGTRLTVV.

This clonotype was observed a few times. The chain is built from TRBV15 and TRBJ2-7, with D maybe TRBD1 (6 bases). The CDR3 length is 16 residues. Germline loops: CDR1 LNHNV, CDR2 YYDKDF (reference sequence). V was shortened by 0 bases and J by 4 bases, with 16 bases between the two germline ends. The DNA for the CDR3 is TGTGCCACCAGCAGAGATGGAACAGGGCCCCGGTACGAGCAGTACTTC. Residues: CATSRDGTGPRYEQYF.

The V gene is TRBV6-5, the J gene TRBJ2-5; D possibly corresponds to TRBD1 (5 bases). The germline V and J ends were trimmed by 4 bases and 5 bases, with 14 bases remaining between them. The CDR3 extends over 14 amino acids. CDR1 and CDR2 from the germline V gene are MNHEY and SVGAGI. In DNA, the CDR3 is TGTGCCAGCAGTTGGGGTCAGGGTCGGGAGACCCAGTACTTC. Residues: CASSWGQGRETQYF.

This clonotype has only a few counts. The chain couples TRBV5-1 to TRBJ1-6; TRBD1 might be the D (5 bases). Trimming removed 4 bases at V and 4 bases at J, with 12 bases between. Germline CDR1 is SGHRS and CDR2 is YFSETQ. The CDR3 runs to 15 residues. This chain's CDR3 is CASSGGTVYNSPLHF. The CDR3, as DNA: TGCGCCAGCAGCGGGGGAACGGTGTATAATTCACCCCTCCACTTT.

The chain combines TRBV5-5 with TRBJ2-3; 11 positions agree with TRBD2. The CDR3 has 17 residues. Unmatched junction bases numbered 9, after V lost 4 bases and J lost 2 bases. The germline V gene has CDR1 SGHKS and CDR2 YYEKEE (reference sequence). As DNA, the CDR3 is TGTGCCAGCAGCGACCGACTAGCGGGGAGTTACACAGATACGCAGTATTTT. Amino acids: CASSDRLAGSYTDTQYF.

This clonotype was counted a few times. The chain joins TRBV20-1 to TRBJ1-1; no firm D call. Germline V gives CDR1 DFQATT, CDR2 SNEGSKA (reference sequence). Trimming left V 4 bases short and J 1 base short, with 16 bases between. The CDR3 covers 15 residues. CDR3 nucleotide sequence: TGCAGTGCTATTTCGATCACTGAGGCGAACACTGAAGCTTTCTTT. Its translation is CSAISITEANTEAFF.

The chain has TRBV5-1 and TRBJ2-7; 7 bases fit TRBD2. Germline assignment: CDR1 SGHRS and CDR2 YFSETQ. The V gene end was trimmed by 0 bases and the J gene end by 6 bases; junction bases not matched to a gene: 6. The CDR3 is 14 amino acids. Here the CDR3 reads CASSLVPGGGEQYF. The CDR3 DNA reads as TGCGCCAGCAGCTTGGTTCCGGGGGGTGGCGAGCAGTACTTC.

This chain joins TRBV5-4 and TRBJ2-3, with D maybe TRBD1 (5 bases). CDR1 SGHNT and CDR2 YYREEE come from the germline V gene (reference sequence). Between the trimmed V and J ends, which lost 0 bases and 0 bases, there was a span of 17 bases. This CDR3 is 18 amino acids long. Written as DNA, the CDR3 is TGTGCCAGCAGCTTGGGTCGACGAGTGGGGCTAAGCACAGATACGCAGTATTTT. This translates into CASSLGRRVGLSTDTQYF.

The chain combines TRBV20-1 with TRBJ2-5; D tentatively fits TRBD1 or TRBD2 (6 bases each). Trimming took off 0 bases at V and 4 bases at J, with 15 bases between the two ends. Looked up from germline, CDR1 is DFQATT and CDR2 is SNEGSKA (reference sequence). The CDR3 spans 15 residues. CDR3 residues: CSARDRGLPRETQYF. The DNA of the CDR3 is TGCAGTGCTAGAGATCGGGGGCTTCCACGAGAGACCCAGTACTTC.

This clonotype was seen once. V gene TRBV18 combines with J gene TRBJ2-7; 12 nucleotides match TRBD1. Germline CDR1 and CDR2: KGHSH and LQKENI. Germline trimming cut 5 bases from V and 7 bases from J; bases unmatched to any gene: 9. This CDR3 comprises 15 residues. CDR3 residues: CASSAQGQGAGEQYF. The CDR3 nucleotides are TGTGCCAGCTCAGCCCAGGGACAGGGGGCGGGAGAGCAGTACTTC.

The chain couples TRBV12-3 or TRBV12-4 to TRBJ2-1; possibly TRBD1 or TRBD2 for D (6 bases each). V lost 6 bases, J lost 6 bases, and 18 bases lay in between. The CDR3 is 15 residues long. The CDR3 spells CASRKQGGSGNEQFF. CDR3 in DNA: TGTGCCAGCAGAAAACAGGGAGGTAGTGGCAATGAGCAGTTCTTC.

The gene calls are TRBV4-2 and TRBJ2-5, with 7 nucleotides matching TRBD2. Looked up from germline, CDR1 is LGHNA and CDR2 is YNFKEQ. This CDR3 contains 14 residues. J lost 8 bases, V lost 1 base, and 7 bases had no gene match. CDR3 DNA sequence: TGTGCCAGCAGCCAAGGTGGGACTACACCAACCCAGTACTTC. This codes for CASSQGGTTPTQYF.

The rearrangement links TRBV10-2 to TRBJ2-1, with 14 bases that match TRBD2. The trim removed 6 bases at V and 6 bases at J, leaving 10 bases unmatched. This CDR3 region has 17 residues. Germline CDR1 is WSHSY and CDR2 is SAAADI. The CDR3 protein is CASRDTGTSGGFNEQFF. CDR3 nucleotides: TGCGCCAGCAGGGATACCGGGACTAGCGGGGGATTCAATGAGCAGTTCTTC.

The chain uses TRBV29-1 and TRBJ2-5; D unclear. V lost 7 bases, J lost 0 bases, and 6 bases lay in between. The germline V gene has CDR1 SQVTM and CDR2 ANQGSEA. The CDR3 loop spans 11 amino acids. The DNA for the CDR3 is TGCAGCGGCAGGTACCAAGAGACCCAGTACTTC. This gives the protein CSGRYQETQYF.

The chain carries TRBV3-1 and TRBJ2-3; 7 positions match TRBD2. V trimming: 1 base; J trimming: 2 bases; junction bases outside the gene matches: 6. Germline values: CDR1 LGHDT, CDR2 YNNKEL (reference sequence). This CDR3 has 16 residues. The CDR3 is CASSQGPAGTTDTQYF. For the CDR3, the DNA is TGTGCCAGCAGCCAAGGGCCAGCGGGAACCACAGATACGCAGTATTTT.

The chain employs TRBV5-6 and TRBJ1-1; TRBD1 agrees at 9 bases. CDR1 and CDR2 from the germline V gene are SGHDT and YYEEEE. The CDR3 sequence is 15 residues long. Trimming cost V 0 bases and J 0 bases; bases outside gene matches: 0. In nucleotides, the CDR3 is TGTGCCAGCAGCTTGGGGGACAGGGTGAACACTGAAGCTTTCTTT. Translating gives CASSLGDRVNTEAFF.

The chain carries TRBV7-9 and TRBJ2-2, with a possible D match to TRBD1 (6 bases). In germline, CDR1 is SEHNR, CDR2 FQNEAQ (reference sequence). V was clipped by 6 bases and J by 2 bases, with 13 bases between them. This CDR3 is 15 amino acids long. CDR3 loop: CASSRTAINTGELFF. The CDR3 bases are TGTGCCAGCAGTCGGACAGCCATCAACACCGGGGAGCTGTTTTTT. Variable domain in full (rest from reference TRBV7-9 and TRBJ2-2): DTGVSQNPRHKITKRGQNVTFRCDPISEHNRLYWYRQTLGQGPEFLTYFQNEAQLEKSRLLSDRFSAERPKGSFSTLEIQRTEQGDSAMYLCASSRTAINTGELFFGEGSRLTVL.